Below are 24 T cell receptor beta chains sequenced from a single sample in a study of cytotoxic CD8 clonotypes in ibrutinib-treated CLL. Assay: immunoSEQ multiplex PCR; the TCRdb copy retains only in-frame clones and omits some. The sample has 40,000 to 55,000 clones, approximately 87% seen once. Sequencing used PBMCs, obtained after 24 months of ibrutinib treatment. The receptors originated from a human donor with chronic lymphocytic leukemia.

CDR3 amino acids: CASSLGLAVYNEQFF. CDR3 bases: TGTGCCAGCAGCTTAGGTCTAGCCGTTTACAATGAGCAGTTCTTC. The rearrangement uses TRBV7-9 and TRBJ2-1; weak D call: TRBD2 (5 bases). V shed 1 base and J shed 4 bases, with 11 bases lying between them. CDR1 SEHNR and CDR2 FQNEAQ come from the germline V gene (reference sequence). This CDR3 comprises 15 residues.

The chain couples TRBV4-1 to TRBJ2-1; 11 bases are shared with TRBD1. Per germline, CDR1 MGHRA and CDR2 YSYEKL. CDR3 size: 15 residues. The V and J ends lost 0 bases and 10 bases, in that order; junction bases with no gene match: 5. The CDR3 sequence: CASSQEGTGGREQFF. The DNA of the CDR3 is TGCGCCAGCAGCCAAGAAGGGACAGGGGGGAGGGAGCAGTTCTTC.

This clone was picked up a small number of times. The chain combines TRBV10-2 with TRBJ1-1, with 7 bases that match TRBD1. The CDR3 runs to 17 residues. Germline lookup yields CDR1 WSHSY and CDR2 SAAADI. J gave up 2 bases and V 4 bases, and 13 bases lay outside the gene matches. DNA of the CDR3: TGCGCCAGCAGTGGTATCCCGAGGGGGCGGGGAAACACTGAAGCTTTCTTT. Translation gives CASSGIPRGRGNTEAFF.

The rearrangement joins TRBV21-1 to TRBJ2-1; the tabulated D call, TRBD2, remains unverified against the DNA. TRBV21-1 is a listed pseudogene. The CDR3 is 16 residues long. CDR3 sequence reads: CASSPYLAGVYNEQFF. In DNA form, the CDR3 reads TGTGCCAGCAGCCCGTACCTAGCGGGAGTCTACAATGAGCAGTTCTTC.

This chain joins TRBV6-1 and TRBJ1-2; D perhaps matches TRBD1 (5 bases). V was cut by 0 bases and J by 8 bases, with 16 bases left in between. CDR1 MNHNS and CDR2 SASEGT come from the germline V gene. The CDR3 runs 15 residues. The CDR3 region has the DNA TGTGCCAGCAGTGAAGCGAGTCGTCGGGGGAGGGGCTACACCTTC. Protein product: CASSEASRRGRGYTF.

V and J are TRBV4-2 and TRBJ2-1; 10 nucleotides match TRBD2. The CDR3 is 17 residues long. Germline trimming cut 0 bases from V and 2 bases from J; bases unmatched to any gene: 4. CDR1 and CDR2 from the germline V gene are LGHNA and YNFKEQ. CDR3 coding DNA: TGTGCCAGCAGCCAAGATGGAACTAGCGGGACCTACAATGAGCAGTTCTTC. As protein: CASSQDGTSGTYNEQFF.

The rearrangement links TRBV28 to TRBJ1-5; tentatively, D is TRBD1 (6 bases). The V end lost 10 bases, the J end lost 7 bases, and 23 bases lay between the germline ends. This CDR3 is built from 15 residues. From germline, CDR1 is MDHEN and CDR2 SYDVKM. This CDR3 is CAIKQGRFVGQPQHF. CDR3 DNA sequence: TGTGCCATAAAACAGGGTCGGTTTGTTGGACAGCCCCAGCATTTT. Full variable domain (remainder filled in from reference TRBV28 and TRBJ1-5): DVKVTQSSRYLVKRTGEKVFLECVQDMDHENMFWYRQDPGLGLRLIYFSYDVKMKEKGDIPEGYSVSREKKERFSLILESASTNQTSMYLCAIKQGRFVGQPQHFGDGTRLSIL.

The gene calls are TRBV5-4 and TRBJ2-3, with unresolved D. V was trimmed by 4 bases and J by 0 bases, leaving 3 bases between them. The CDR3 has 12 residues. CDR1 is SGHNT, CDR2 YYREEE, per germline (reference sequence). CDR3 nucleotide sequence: TGTGCCAGCAGCGCTAGCACAGATACGCAGTATTTT. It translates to CASSASTDTQYF.

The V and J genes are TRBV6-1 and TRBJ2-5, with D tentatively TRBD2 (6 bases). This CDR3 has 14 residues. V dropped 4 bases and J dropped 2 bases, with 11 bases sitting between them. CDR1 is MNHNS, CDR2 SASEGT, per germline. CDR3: CASSGGDGQETQYF. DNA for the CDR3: TGTGCCAGCAGTGGGGGGGACGGACAAGAGACCCAGTACTTC.

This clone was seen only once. The CDR3 here is CASSLVGRGGSEAFF. The CDR3 DNA is TGCGCCAGCAGCTTGGTTGGCAGGGGAGGCTCTGAAGCTTTCTTT. This chain joins TRBV5-1 and TRBJ1-1; a weak D match, TRBD1 (6 bases). Germline values: CDR1 SGHRS, CDR2 YFSETQ. Trimming pared 0 bases from V and 6 bases from J, leaving 15 bases between. The CDR3 runs to 15 residues.

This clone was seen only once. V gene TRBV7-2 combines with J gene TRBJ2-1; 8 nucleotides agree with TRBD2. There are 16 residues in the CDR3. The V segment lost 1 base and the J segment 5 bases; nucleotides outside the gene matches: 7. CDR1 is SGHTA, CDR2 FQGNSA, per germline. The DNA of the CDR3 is TGTGCCAGCAGCTTAGTCGGCGGGAGGACCGACAATGAGCAGTTCTTC. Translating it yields CASSLVGGRTDNEQFF.

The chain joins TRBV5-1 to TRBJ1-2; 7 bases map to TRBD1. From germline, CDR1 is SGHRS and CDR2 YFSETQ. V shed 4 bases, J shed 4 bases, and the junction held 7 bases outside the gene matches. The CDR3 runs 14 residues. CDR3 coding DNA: TGCGCCAGCAGCCGAGAGGGGGCACTCTATGGCTACACCTTC. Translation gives CASSREGALYGYTF.

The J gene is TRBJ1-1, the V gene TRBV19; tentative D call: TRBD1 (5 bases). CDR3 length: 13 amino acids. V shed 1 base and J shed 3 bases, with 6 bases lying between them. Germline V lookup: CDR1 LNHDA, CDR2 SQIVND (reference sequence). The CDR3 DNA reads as TGTGCCAGTAGTATAGGGGGCTACACTGAAGCTTTCTTT. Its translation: CASSIGGYTEAFF.

This CDR3 is CASSQGLLDPDTQYF. In DNA, the CDR3 is TGCGCCAGCAGCCAAGGATTACTAGATCCAGATACGCAGTATTTT. The V and J genes are TRBV4-3 and TRBJ2-3, with D tentatively TRBD2 (5 bases). The CDR3 contains 15 residues. The germline gives CDR1 LGHNA, CDR2 YSLEER. Between the trimmed V and J ends, which lost 1 base and 4 bases, there was a span of 12 bases.

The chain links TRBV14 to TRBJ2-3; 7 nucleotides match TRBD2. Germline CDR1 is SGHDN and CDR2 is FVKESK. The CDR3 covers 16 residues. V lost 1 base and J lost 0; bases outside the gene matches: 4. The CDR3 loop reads CASSQAPAGSTDTQYF. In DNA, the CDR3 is TGTGCCAGCAGCCAAGCCCCAGCGGGAAGCACAGATACGCAGTATTTT.

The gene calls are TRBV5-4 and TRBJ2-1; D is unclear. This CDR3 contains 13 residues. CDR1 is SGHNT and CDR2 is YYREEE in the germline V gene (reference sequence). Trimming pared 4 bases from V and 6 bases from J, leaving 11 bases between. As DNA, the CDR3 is TGTGCCAGCAGCCCTAATCCCTCCAATGAGCAGTTCTTC. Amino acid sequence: CASSPNPSNEQFF.

The CDR3 reads CASSELRGDQPQHF. The DNA of the CDR3 is TGTGCCAGCAGTGAATTAAGGGGGGATCAGCCCCAGCATTTT. The chain uses TRBV6-1 and TRBJ1-5; tentative D call: TRBD1 (6 bases). Trimming cost V 2 bases and J 5 bases, with 10 bases left between them. Germline CDR1 is MNHNS and CDR2 is SASEGT. The CDR3 extends over 14 amino acids.

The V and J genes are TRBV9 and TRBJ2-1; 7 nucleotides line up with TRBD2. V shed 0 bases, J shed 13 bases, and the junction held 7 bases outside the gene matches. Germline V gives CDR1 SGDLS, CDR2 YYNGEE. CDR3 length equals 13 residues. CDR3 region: CASSVEAGVGQFF. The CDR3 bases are TGTGCCAGCAGCGTAGAGGCGGGAGTCGGCCAGTTCTTC.

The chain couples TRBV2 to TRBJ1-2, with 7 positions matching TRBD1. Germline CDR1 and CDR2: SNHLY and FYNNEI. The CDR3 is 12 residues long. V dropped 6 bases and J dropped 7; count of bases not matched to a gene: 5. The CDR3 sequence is CASREGARGYTF. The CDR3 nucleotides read TGTGCCAGCAGGGAGGGGGCGCGTGGCTACACCTTC.

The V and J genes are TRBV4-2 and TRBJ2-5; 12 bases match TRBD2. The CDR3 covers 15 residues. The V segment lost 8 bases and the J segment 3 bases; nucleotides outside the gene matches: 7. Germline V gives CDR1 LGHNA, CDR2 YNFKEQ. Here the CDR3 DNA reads TGTGCCAGCCGATGGACTAGCGGGGCTAAAGAGACCCAGTACTTC. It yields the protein CASRWTSGAKETQYF.

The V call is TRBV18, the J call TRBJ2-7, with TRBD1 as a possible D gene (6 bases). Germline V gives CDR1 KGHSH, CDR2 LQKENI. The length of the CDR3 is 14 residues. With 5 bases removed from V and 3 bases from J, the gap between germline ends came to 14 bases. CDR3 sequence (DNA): TGTGCCAGCTCATCGACAGGCCGCGACTACGAGCAGTACTTC. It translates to CASSSTGRDYEQYF.

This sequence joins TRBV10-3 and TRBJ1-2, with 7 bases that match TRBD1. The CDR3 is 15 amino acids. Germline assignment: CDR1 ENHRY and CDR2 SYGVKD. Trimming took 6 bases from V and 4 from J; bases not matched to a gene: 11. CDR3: CAIRPNMTGFYGYTF. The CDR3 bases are TGTGCCATCAGACCTAATATGACAGGGTTCTATGGCTACACCTTC.

The CDR3 bases are TGTGCCAGTAGAACGGGAGAGGAAACCGGGGAGCTGTTTTTT. It yields the protein CASRTGEETGELFF. This sequence joins TRBV19 and TRBJ2-2, with a weak D call TRBD2 (6 bases). CDR3 length equals 14 residues. Germline V gene data show CDR1 as LNHDA and CDR2 as SQIVND (reference sequence). V gave up 6 bases and J gave up 5 bases, with 13 bases separating them.

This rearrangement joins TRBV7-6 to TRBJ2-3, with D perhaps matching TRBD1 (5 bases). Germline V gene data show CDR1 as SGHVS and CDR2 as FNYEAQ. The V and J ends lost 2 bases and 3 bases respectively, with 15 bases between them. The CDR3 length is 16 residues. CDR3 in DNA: TGTGCCAGCAGCTTATCTCGGTCCAGGGAAACAGATACGCAGTATTTT. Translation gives CASSLSRSRETDTQYF.